The 14 T cell receptor beta chains presented below share a single source sample, sequenced in a study of blood T cell repertoires in COVID-19. Assay: immunoSEQ multiplex PCR; the TCRdb copy retains only in-frame clones and omits some. The table records some 290,000 clones, roughly 89% of them present only once. Material: PBMCs or T cells enriched from blood (not recorded which). These receptors were collected from a woman aged 25 to 39 who had recovered from COVID-19.

The chain is built from TRBV9 and TRBJ2-3; 7 bases line up with TRBD2. The CDR3 has 15 residues. The J segment lost 2 bases and the V segment lost 4 bases, leaving 7 bases of the junction unmatched. Germline loops: CDR1 SGDLS, CDR2 YYNGEE. In nucleotides, the CDR3 is TGTGCCAGCAGCTCCCAAGCGGGGACCACAGATACGCAGTATTTT. This sequence encodes CASSSQAGTTDTQYF.

The rearrangement joins TRBV18 to TRBJ2-3, with D possibly matching TRBD1 (6 bases). This CDR3 region has 15 residues. Germline V gene data show CDR1 as KGHSH and CDR2 as LQKENI. V lost 0 bases and J lost 5, with 12 bases in between. The CDR3 loop reads CASSPPSGAGDTQYF. The CDR3 DNA sequence: TGTGCCAGCTCACCACCGTCAGGGGCAGGAGATACGCAGTATTTT.

This rearrangement joins TRBV10-3 to TRBJ2-7; TRBD1 matches at 11 bases. Losses at the gene ends were 4 bases for V and 2 bases for J; bases not matched to a gene: 4. CDR3 size: 15 residues. CDR1 is ENHRY and CDR2 is SYGVKD in the germline V gene. The CDR3 here is CAISGRDRGTYEQYF. The CDR3 nucleotides read TGTGCCATCAGTGGCCGGGACAGGGGGACCTACGAGCAGTACTTC.

The V and J genes are TRBV19 and TRBJ2-1, with 8 nucleotides matching TRBD2. V lost 2 bases to trimming and J lost 7 bases; unmatched junction nucleotides: 10. CDR3 length: 16 amino acids. The germline V gene encodes CDR1 LNHDA and CDR2 SQIVND (reference sequence). CDR3 nucleotide sequence: TGTGCCAGTAGTATATTCGGAGCGGGAGCGGGGAATGAGCAGTTCTTC. The encoded protein is CASSIFGAGAGNEQFF.

The V gene is TRBV4-2, the J gene TRBJ1-2; no definite D call. Trimming left V 2 bases short and J 0 bases short, with 16 bases between. This CDR3 has 17 amino acids. Per the germline V gene, CDR1 is LGHNA and CDR2 is YNFKEQ. In DNA form, the CDR3 reads TGTGCCAGCAGCCAACGAGGCTCTCCCGGAGCTAACTATGGCTACACCTTC. Its protein product is CASSQRGSPGANYGYTF.

The V gene is TRBV6-5, the J gene TRBJ1-1, with a possible D match to TRBD1 (5 bases). Germline V gives CDR1 MNHEY, CDR2 SVGAGI. The CDR3 has 15 amino acids. V dropped 2 bases and J dropped 6 bases, with 16 bases sitting between them. The CDR3 bases are TGTGCCAGCAGTTACGGTCTTTGGAGGGGATCTGAAGCTTTCTTT. This codes for CASSYGLWRGSEAFF.

The chain couples TRBV6-5 to TRBJ1-5, with a tentative D call TRBD1 (6 bases). Between the trimmed V and J ends, which lost 11 bases and 5 bases, there was a span of 10 bases. Germline CDR1 and CDR2: MNHEY and SVGAGI. This CDR3 region has 11 residues. This chain's CDR3 is CASGVYQPQHF. CDR3 DNA: TGTGCCTCAGGGGTTTATCAGCCCCAGCATTTT.

The genes are TRBV5-1 and TRBJ1-1; TRBD1 might be the D (5 bases). The germline V gene has CDR1 SGHRS and CDR2 YFSETQ. The CDR3 spans 15 residues. Trimming took 1 base from V and 1 from J, leaving 11 bases between them. CDR3 DNA: TGCGCCAGCAGCTTGATGGGGGGGACGAACACTGAAGCTTTCTTT. It yields the protein CASSLMGGTNTEAFF.

The V gene is TRBV4-1, the J gene TRBJ1-6; the D is unclear. The CDR3 has 16 amino acids. The V and J ends lost 0 bases and 7 bases respectively, with 13 bases between them. The germline gives CDR1 MGHRA, CDR2 YSYEKL. CDR3 protein: CASSQDTRSENSPLHF. As DNA, the CDR3 is TGCGCCAGCAGCCAAGATACGCGGTCAGAGAATTCACCCCTCCACTTT.

The chain is built from TRBV5-1 and TRBJ1-6; 8 bases are shared with TRBD1. Per the germline V gene, CDR1 is SGHRS and CDR2 is YFSETQ. This CDR3 has 15 amino acids. The V and J ends lost 0 bases and 8 bases, in that order; junction bases with no gene match: 4. CDR3 residues: CASSLGTGIYSPLHF. In DNA, the CDR3 is TGCGCCAGCAGCTTGGGGACAGGGATCTATTCACCCCTCCACTTT. Full variable domain (missing parts from reference TRBV5-1 and TRBJ1-6): KAGVTQTPRYLIKTRGQQVTLSCSPISGHRSVSWYQQTPGQGLQFLFEYFSETQRNKGNFPGRFSGRQFSNSRSEMNVSTLELGDSALYLCASSLGTGIYSPLHFGNGTRLTVT.

The rearrangement uses TRBV7-2 and TRBJ1-5, with no clear D. V dropped 6 bases and J dropped 3 bases, with 6 bases sitting between them. The CDR3 consists of 12 residues. The germline CDR1 and CDR2 sequences are SGHTA and FQGNSA. The CDR3 coding sequence is TGTGCCAGCAGGCGGGACAATCAGCCCCAGCATTTT. This sequence encodes CASRRDNQPQHF. The complete variable domain, with remaining parts taken from reference TRBV7-2 and TRBJ1-5, reads GAGVSQSPSNKVTEKGKDVELRCDPISGHTALYWYRQSLGQGLEFLIYFQGNSAPDKSGLPSDRFSAERTGGSVSTLTIQRTQQEDSAVYLCASRRDNQPQHFGDGTRLSIL.

V and J are TRBV18 and TRBJ2-3; possible D gene TRBD2, 6 bases. The V gene lost 6 bases and the J gene lost 2 bases, with 12 bases spanning the gap. This CDR3 is built from 14 residues. Germline-derived CDR1 and CDR2 are KGHSH and LQKENI. The CDR3 here is CASSRLVVTDTQYF. In DNA form, the CDR3 reads TGTGCCAGCTCGCGACTAGTGGTCACAGATACGCAGTATTTT.

The CDR3 reads CASGSFTGGYTGELFF. In DNA form, the CDR3 reads TGTGCTAGTGGTTCCTTTACAGGGGGCTACACCGGGGAGCTGTTTTTT. This rearrangement joins TRBV12-5 to TRBJ2-2, with TRBD1 matching 9 bases. The CDR3 extends over 16 amino acids. From germline, CDR1 is LGHNT and CDR2 FRNRAP. V lost 4 bases to trimming and J lost 3 bases; unmatched junction nucleotides: 6.

This chain links TRBV30 with TRBJ1-2, with D possibly TRBD1 on 6 matching bases. There are 12 residues in the CDR3. The V gene's germline CDR1 is GTSNPN and CDR2 SVGIG (reference sequence). In nucleotides, the CDR3 is TGTGCTAGATCGACAGGTGTCTATGGCTACACCTTC. Translating gives CARSTGVYGYTF.